This T cell receptor beta chain was sequenced for a study of memory CD4+ T cells and cytomegalovirus serostatus. Single viable CD3+CD4+CD8-CD45RO+ cells were sorted as the memory CD4+ T cells. Sequencing was performed with immunoSEQ multiplex PCR; in TCRdb, only in-frame clones are kept and a portion is missing. Of 46,000 or so clones in the sample, 60% to 85% were seen once. The V and J ends lost 2 bases and 4 bases respectively, with 15 bases between them. This CDR3 contains 16 residues. Germline lookup yields CDR1 MNHNS and CDR2 SASEGT. V gene TRBV6-1 combines with J gene TRBJ1-3; D uncertain. Specimen: memory CD4+ T cells from blood. This receptor was obtained from an adult in good health and CMV-seronegative. CDR3 loop: CASSEQGLRAGNTIYF. CDR3 DNA: TGTGCCAGCAGTGAACAAGGGCTAAGGGCGGGAAACACCATATATTTT.